This T cell receptor beta chain was found in a study of blood T cell repertoires in COVID-19. Study-wide context: Donors in the United States, Italy and Spain gave samples during acute or convalescent COVID-19. The cDNA or gDNA used as material had been derived from T cells, B-cell-depleted T cells, or PBMCs.

Original handling: How many nucleated cells were present was estimated from reference gene primer amplification. The assay was immunoSEQ multiplex PCR, and TCRdb's table has in-frame clones only and misses some. That table gives V, J and clone size, and the DNA gave D and trimming. The data contain fewer than 350,000 clones, approximately 84% of them seen just once; the ten biggest clones take up approximately 2%. This TCR came from a woman in her 30s who had recovered from COVID-19. Sequencing was done on a sample of peripheral blood.

In nucleotides, the CDR3 is TGCAGCGTTGACGCCCGACGGGGGGACGATGGCTACACCTTC. It specifies CSVDARRGDDGYTF. The gene calls are TRBV29-1 and TRBJ1-2, with a possible D match to TRBD1 (5 bases). The germline V and J ends were trimmed by 3 bases and 6 bases, with 17 bases remaining between them. The CDR3 loop spans 14 amino acids. Germline-derived CDR1 and CDR2 are SQVTM and ANQGSEA.